These 21 T cell receptor beta chains came from one sample sequenced in a study of OX40 agonist ivuxolimab in advanced cancers. Sequencing used immunoSEQ multiplex PCR; TCRdb keeps in-frame clones, though not all of them. The sample includes approximately 70,000 clones, less than 90% of them seen just once. The sample was CD4+ or CD8+ T cells sorted from blood, taken in a trial of the OX40 agonist ivuxolimab. The source of these receptors is an adult with an advanced solid tumor such as melanoma, head and neck, liver or kidney cancer.

The chain recombines TRBV5-1 with TRBJ2-3; 10 bases are shared with TRBD2. Germline V CDR1 and CDR2: SGHRS, YFSETQ. Germline trimming cut 0 bases from V and 0 bases from J; bases unmatched to any gene: 1. CDR3 size: 16 residues. CDR3 region: CASSLGLAGSTDTQYF. The CDR3 coding sequence is TGCGCCAGCAGCTTGGGACTAGCGGGTAGCACAGATACGCAGTATTTT.

This clone was recorded a few times. The chain links TRBV7-9 to TRBJ1-2, with a tentative D call TRBD1 (5 bases). This CDR3 contains 14 residues. Germline V CDR1 and CDR2: SEHNR, FQNEAQ (reference sequence). V lost 1 base and J 3 bases, leaving 9 bases between the germline ends. The DNA of the CDR3 is TGTGCCAGCAGCTTAGAAATAGGGGACTATGGCTACACCTTC. This sequence encodes CASSLEIGDYGYTF.

The V call is TRBV5-1, the J call TRBJ1-1, with 11 bases lining up with TRBD1. Germline CDR1 and CDR2: SGHRS and YFSETQ. The CDR3 consists of 14 residues. J gave up 4 bases and V 6 bases, and 5 bases lay outside the gene matches. In DNA, the CDR3 is TGCGCCAGCATCGTTGGGACAGGGGGCACTGAAGCTTTCTTT. Its protein product is CASIVGTGGTEAFF.

This clone has more than one count but fewer than ten. This chain uses TRBV7-9 with TRBJ2-7; TRBD1 might be the D (5 bases). Germline values: CDR1 SEHNR, CDR2 FQNEAQ (reference sequence). This CDR3 region has 12 residues. Trimming left V 2 bases short and J 13 bases short, with 15 bases between. The CDR3 DNA sequence: TGTGCCAGCAGCTTAAAAGGCAGGGCCCCCTACTTC. It translates to CASSLKGRAPYF.

The chain links TRBV5-1 to TRBJ2-5; 8 bases line up with TRBD2. This CDR3 contains 13 residues. The junction had 1 base not matched to a gene; V was cut back by 3 bases and J by 3 bases. Germline CDR1 SGHRS, CDR2 YFSETQ. The CDR3 region has the DNA TGCGCCAGCAGCTCCGGGGGGGAAGAGACCCAGTACTTC. This gives the protein CASSSGGEETQYF.

On this clone itself: At one boundary the junction diverges from the germline segment, which might be a read error. The chain links TRBV20-1 to TRBJ2-7; D is unclear. The CDR3 length is 11 residues. Germline V gene sequence: CDR1 DFQATT, CDR2 SNEGSKA (reference sequence). The CDR3 DNA sequence: TGCAGTGCTAGAGGTTCCTTCGAGCAGTACTTC. Its translation: CSARGSFEQYF.

This chain uses TRBV5-1 with TRBJ1-3; TRBD1 aligns across 9 bases. This CDR3 is 17 amino acids long. In germline, CDR1 is SGHRS, CDR2 YFSETQ. The V segment lost 4 bases and the J segment 0 bases; nucleotides outside the gene matches: 8. The CDR3 region is CASSVLTGGSSGNTIYF. In nucleotides, the CDR3 is TGCGCCAGCAGCGTTCTCACAGGGGGCTCCTCTGGAAACACCATATATTTT.

The rearrangement links TRBV10-3 to TRBJ1-2; 9 bases are shared with TRBD1. CDR1 is ENHRY, CDR2 SYGVKD, per germline. V shed 10 bases and J 4 bases; nucleotides not matched to a gene: 7. The CDR3 has 13 residues. The CDR3 here is CATTGGSGYGYTF. CDR3 bases: TGTGCCACCACAGGGGGCTCCGGCTATGGCTACACCTTC.

V gene TRBV2 combines with J gene TRBJ1-6; D unclear. Germline CDR1 SNHLY, CDR2 FYNNEI. The V end lost 1 base, the J end lost 6 bases, and 10 bases lay between the germline ends. This CDR3 is 15 amino acids long. CDR3 loop: CASSEDEYFNSPLHF. The CDR3 bases are TGTGCCAGCAGTGAAGATGAGTACTTTAATTCACCCCTCCACTTT.

The chain couples TRBV9 to TRBJ2-3; tentatively, D is TRBD1 or TRBD2 (6 bases each). The V end was cut by 0 bases, the J end by 1 base, with 9 bases between. Germline CDR1 SGDLS, CDR2 YYNGEE. This CDR3 region has 15 residues. CDR3 protein: CASSVEGGRTDTQYF. The DNA of the CDR3 is TGTGCCAGCAGCGTAGAAGGGGGGCGCACAGATACGCAGTATTTT.

The chain couples TRBV6-1 to TRBJ1-5, with 7 bases lining up with TRBD1. J was trimmed by 2 bases and V by 6 bases; bases with no gene match: 4. Per the germline V gene, CDR1 is MNHNS and CDR2 is SASEGT. The CDR3 loop spans 14 amino acids. CDR3 nucleotides: TGTGCCAGCAGGACAGGGAGTGGCAATCAGCCCCAGCATTTT. This encodes CASRTGSGNQPQHF.

The rearrangement joins TRBV28 to TRBJ2-1; TRBD2 matches 11 bases. The junction had 14 bases not matched to a gene; V was cut back by 8 bases and J by 8 bases. Per germline, CDR1 MDHEN and CDR2 SYDVKM. The CDR3 has 16 residues. The CDR3 DNA reads TGTGCCAGCGGGGGGGTCGGTAGCGGGAGGGCCGATGAGCAGTTCTTC. Amino acids: CASGGVGSGRADEQFF.

The chain combines TRBV21-1 with TRBJ1-3. TRBV21-1 is classified as a pseudogene. The CDR3 is 16 residues long. As DNA, the CDR3 is TGTGCCAGCAGCAAGGGACTGACAGGTTCGGGAAACACCATATATTTT. As protein: CASSKGLTGSGNTIYF.

The V and J genes are TRBV11-3 and TRBJ2-5; no clear D gene. Looked up from germline, CDR1 is SGHNT and CDR2 is YENEEA. This CDR3 is 15 amino acids long. The germline V and J ends were trimmed by 0 bases and 4 bases, with 12 bases remaining between them. CDR3 residues: CASSLDLVPGETQYF. The CDR3 nucleotides read TGTGCCAGCAGCTTAGATTTGGTCCCGGGAGAGACCCAGTACTTC.

The V gene is TRBV19, the J gene TRBJ1-2; weak D call: TRBD1 (5 bases). The germline gives CDR1 LNHDA, CDR2 SQIVND (reference sequence). This CDR3 is built from 14 residues. V was pared by 7 bases and J by 8 bases, with 20 bases between. The CDR3 sequence is CASKTEAGRDGYTF. CDR3 nucleotides: TGTGCCAGTAAGACTGAGGCAGGGAGGGACGGCTACACCTTC.

The V call is TRBV10-3, the J call TRBJ2-3, with 7 positions matching TRBD1. Trimming took 10 bases from V and 1 from J; bases not matched to a gene: 11. The CDR3 length is 15 residues. Germline V gene lookup returns CDR1 ENHRY and CDR2 SYGVKD. CDR3 residues: CATLPRDRGTDTQYF. CDR3 coding DNA: TGTGCCACCTTACCCCGGGACAGAGGCACAGATACGCAGTATTTT.

This clone was found a few times. V is TRBV19 and J is TRBJ1-1; tentative D call: TRBD1 (6 bases). The CDR3 covers 16 residues. CDR1 and CDR2 from the germline V gene are LNHDA and SQIVND (reference sequence). Trimming took 4 bases from V and 2 from J, leaving 17 bases between them. CDR3 in amino acids: CASSSPYRVVNTEAFF. CDR3 bases: TGTGCCAGTAGTAGCCCATACAGGGTCGTAAACACTGAAGCTTTCTTT.

The J gene is TRBJ2-7, the V gene TRBV7-9, with 7 nucleotides matching TRBD2. The CDR3 extends over 14 amino acids. V was clipped by 10 bases and J by 5 bases; unmatched bases: 14. CDR1 SEHNR and CDR2 FQNEAQ come from the germline V gene (reference sequence). The CDR3 reads CAISPGTKQDEQYF. The CDR3 DNA sequence: TGTGCCATTTCACCCGGGACTAAACAGGACGAGCAGTACTTC.

V usage is TRBV5-5 and J usage is TRBJ1-2, with D unresolved. This CDR3 comprises 12 residues. Germline loops: CDR1 SGHKS, CDR2 YYEKEE (reference sequence). With 1 base removed from V and 8 bases from J, the gap between germline ends came to 9 bases. CDR3 residues: CASSLTGQGYTF. For the CDR3, the DNA is TGTGCCAGCAGCTTGACTGGGCAGGGCTACACCTTC.

The J gene is TRBJ1-6, the V gene TRBV7-3, with D uncertain. Germline V lookup: CDR1 SGHTA, CDR2 FQGTGA. The CDR3 is 15 amino acids. The V and J ends lost 3 bases and 2 bases respectively, with 8 bases between them. The CDR3 loop is CASSLQRPYNSPLHF. In nucleotides, the CDR3 is TGTGCCAGCAGCTTGCAGAGGCCCTATAATTCACCCCTCCACTTT.

The chain employs TRBV19 and TRBJ2-4, with D tentatively TRBD2 (6 bases). Per the germline V gene, CDR1 is LNHDA and CDR2 is SQIVND (reference sequence). The CDR3 sequence is 20 residues long. The ends were cut back, 1 base at V and 0 bases at J, with 22 bases in the middle. CDR3 bases: TGTGCCAGTAGTATAGTTGATAGCGGATCACCGGATCTAGCCAAAAACATTCAGTACTTC. This gives the protein CASSIVDSGSPDLAKNIQYF.